The 29 T cell receptor beta chains presented below share a single source sample, sequenced in a study of blood T cell repertoires in COVID-19. The table came from immunoSEQ multiplex PCR; TCRdb's copy has only in-frame clones and leaves some out. This table holds 270,000 or so clones, 65% to 90% found once. Material for sequencing was peripheral blood. These receptors were obtained from a human donor in a cohort sampled during active COVID-19.

V usage is TRBV2 and J usage is TRBJ2-6; D possibly corresponds to TRBD2 (7 bases). CDR3 length: 15 amino acids. The V and J ends lost 7 bases and 3 bases respectively, with 13 bases between them. Germline V gene sequence: CDR1 SNHLY, CDR2 FYNNEI. CDR3 nucleotides: TGTGCCAGCACCGAGGGGGGGTTTGGGGCCAACGTCCTGACTTTC. As protein: CASTEGGFGANVLTF.

This sequence joins TRBV5-1 and TRBJ2-5, with 10 positions matching TRBD1. After removal of 2 bases from V and 5 bases from J, the junction contained 6 bases not matched to a gene. This CDR3 is 15 amino acids long. Germline CDR1 is SGHRS and CDR2 is YFSETQ. CDR3 nucleotide sequence: TGCGCCAGCAGCTTAACAGGACAGGGGGGTGAGACCCAGTACTTC. Translated: CASSLTGQGGETQYF.

The V call is TRBV27, the J call TRBJ2-5; 11 bases line up with TRBD1. This CDR3 region has 18 residues. Germline V gene lookup returns CDR1 MNHEY and CDR2 SMNVEV (reference sequence). The junction had 16 bases not matched to a gene; V was cut back by 6 bases and J by 4 bases. CDR3 in DNA: TGTGCCAGCAGCCGTTGGGGGGACAGGGGGAGGAGAGGAGAGACCCAGTACTTC. Residues: CASSRWGDRGRRGETQYF.

The chain joins TRBV7-9 to TRBJ2-1; 8 bases line up with TRBD1. The V gene's germline CDR1 is SEHNR and CDR2 FQNEAQ (reference sequence). With V trimmed by 4 bases and J by 4 bases, 6 bases remained unmatched. The length of the CDR3 is 15 residues. The CDR3 loop is CASSSGQGTYNEQFF. The DNA of the CDR3 is TGTGCCAGCAGCTCAGGACAGGGAACTTACAATGAGCAGTTCTTC. The full variable domain, with the rest looked up from reference TRBV7-9 and TRBJ2-1, is DTGVSQNPRHKITKRGQNVTFRCDPISEHNRLYWYRQTLGQGPEFLTYFQNEAQLEKSRLLSDRFSAERPKGSFSTLEIQRTEQGDSAMYLCASSSGQGTYNEQFFGPGTRLTVL.

The chain employs TRBV7-8 and TRBJ1-2; TRBD1 matches 7 bases. The length of the CDR3 is 13 residues. Germline CDR1 is SGHVS and CDR2 is FQNEAQ. The V segment lost 1 base and the J segment 8 bases; nucleotides outside the gene matches: 4. The CDR3 DNA reads as TGTGCCAGCAGCTTAGGACAGGGATACGGCTACACCTTC. It encodes CASSLGQGYGYTF.

The V gene is TRBV25-1, the J gene TRBJ1-6; 7 bases match TRBD1. V dropped 6 bases and J dropped 0; count of bases not matched to a gene: 2. The CDR3 covers 15 residues. Per the germline V gene, CDR1 is MGHDK and CDR2 is SYGVNS. The CDR3 sequence is CASRRQGSYNSPLHF. Written as DNA, the CDR3 is TGTGCCAGCAGAAGACAGGGCTCCTATAATTCACCCCTCCACTTT.

The genes are TRBV3-1 (or the pseudogene TRBV3-2) and TRBJ2-2; TRBD2 aligns across 9 bases. The germline V gene encodes CDR1 LGHDT and CDR2 YNNKEL (reference sequence). V trimming: 0 bases; J trimming: 6 bases; junction bases outside the gene matches: 17. The length of the CDR3 is 20 residues. The CDR3 region has the DNA TGTGCCAGCAGCCAAGATCGTATAGAACGGACTAGCGCGGGGTCCGGGGAGCTGTTTTTT. Encoded protein: CASSQDRIERTSAGSGELFF.

The rearrangement links TRBV19 to TRBJ2-3; D is unclear. CDR3 length: 12 amino acids. The V gene lost 3 bases and the J gene lost 4 bases, with 5 bases spanning the gap. CDR1 and CDR2 from the germline V gene are LNHDA and SQIVND (reference sequence). The CDR3 loop is CASSIFSDTQYF. The CDR3 DNA reads TGTGCCAGTAGTATCTTCTCAGATACGCAGTATTTT.

V is TRBV28 and J is TRBJ2-7; 9 bases align to TRBD1. Trimming removed 3 bases from V and 2 bases from J; junction bases left unmatched: 2. This CDR3 contains 14 residues. CDR1 and CDR2 (germline): MDHEN, SYDVKM. The CDR3 protein is CASSLTGGAYEQYF. The CDR3 DNA is TGTGCCAGCAGTTTGACAGGGGGTGCCTACGAGCAGTACTTC.

This clone was seen just once. The V call is TRBV27, the J call TRBJ2-1; maybe TRBD2 (6 bases). V lost 6 bases to trimming and J lost 2 bases, with 11 bases between them. This CDR3 comprises 14 residues. The V gene's germline CDR1 is MNHEY and CDR2 SMNVEV (reference sequence). CDR3 sequence: CASSPPGAYNEQFF. The CDR3 DNA is TGTGCCAGCAGCCCCCCGGGGGCCTACAATGAGCAGTTCTTC.

The V gene is TRBV11-2, the J gene TRBJ2-5; no clear D. Germline-derived CDR1 and CDR2 are SGHAT and FQNNGV. This CDR3 has 14 residues. The V gene lost 4 bases and the J gene lost 6 bases, with 15 bases spanning the gap. The CDR3 DNA sequence: TGTGCCAGCAGCTCCCCGACAAGGATCAAGACCCAGTACTTC. Translation: CASSSPTRIKTQYF. The complete variable domain, with remaining parts taken from reference TRBV11-2 and TRBJ2-5, reads EAGVAQSPRYKIIEKRQSVAFWCNPISGHATLYWYQQILGQGPKLLIQFQNNGVVDDSQLPKDRFSAERLKGVDSTLKIQPAKLEDSAVYLCASSSPTRIKTQYFGPGTRLLVL.

This rearrangement joins TRBV3-1 (or the pseudogene TRBV3-2) to TRBJ2-1, with 11 nucleotides matching TRBD2. V was pared by 5 bases and J by 16 bases, with 10 bases of the junction left unmatched. This CDR3 is built from 13 residues. CDR1 and CDR2 (germline): LGHDT, YNNKEL (reference sequence). The CDR3 nucleotides read TGTGCCAGCAGCGCGGGCGGGACTAGCGGTCTCTTCTTC. Protein product: CASSAGGTSGLFF.

V is TRBV7-2 and J is TRBJ2-7, with TRBD1 identical over 10 bases. There are 16 residues in the CDR3. The V gene's germline CDR1 is SGHTA and CDR2 FQGNSA. V lost 5 bases and J lost 1; bases outside the gene matches: 8. Written as DNA, the CDR3 is TGTGCCAGCAGCACCTCAGACAGGGGGCTATCCTACGAGCAGTACTTC. The encoded protein is CASSTSDRGLSYEQYF.

The genes are TRBV2 and TRBJ1-1; 9 bases fit TRBD1. V shed 0 bases, J shed 3 bases, and the junction held 5 bases outside the gene matches. The CDR3 has 16 residues. The germline CDR1 and CDR2 sequences are SNHLY and FYNNEI. The CDR3 region has the DNA TGTGCCAGCAGTGAAGCGCTACGGACAGGGGACACTGAAGCTTTCTTT. Protein: CASSEALRTGDTEAFF.

The chain has TRBV25-1 and TRBJ2-1; 9 bases are shared with TRBD2. The V segment lost 3 bases and the J segment 6 bases; nucleotides outside the gene matches: 9. In germline, CDR1 is MGHDK, CDR2 SYGVNS. The CDR3 loop spans 16 amino acids. The CDR3 loop reads CASSEPGLASVNEQFF. The CDR3 region has the DNA TGTGCCAGCAGTGAGCCGGGACTAGCTTCTGTCAATGAGCAGTTCTTC.

The chain carries TRBV6-2 or TRBV6-3 and TRBJ2-7, with a tentative D call TRBD2 (6 bases). Trimming left V 2 bases short and J 0 bases short, with 17 bases between. Germline lookup yields CDR1 MNHEY and CDR2 SVGEGT. The CDR3 spans 17 residues. CDR3 amino acids: CASSYRGSKKSSYEQYF. CDR3 DNA sequence: TGTGCCAGCAGTTACCGGGGGTCAAAGAAAAGCTCCTACGAGCAGTACTTC.

The chain joins TRBV7-9 to TRBJ1-6, with 9 positions matching TRBD1. Germline CDR1 is SEHNR and CDR2 is FQNEAQ (reference sequence). After removal of 3 bases from V and 7 bases from J, the junction contained 4 bases not matched to a gene. This CDR3 is 15 amino acids long. Here the CDR3 DNA reads TGTGCCAGCAGCTTTACAGGGGGCCGGAATTCACCCCTCCACTTT. This translates into CASSFTGGRNSPLHF.

The rearrangement uses TRBV7-2 and TRBJ2-1, with D tentatively TRBD2 (5 bases). Germline-derived CDR1 and CDR2 are SGHTA and FQGNSA. This CDR3 has 15 amino acids. V shed 7 bases and J shed 4 bases, with 17 bases lying between them. The CDR3 protein is CASKPTGIFYNEQFF. In DNA, the CDR3 is TGTGCCAGCAAGCCAACCGGGATTTTTTACAATGAGCAGTTCTTC.

In its sample, this clone was seen once. This chain links TRBV27 with TRBJ2-7; the D gene is possibly TRBD1 (5 bases). The V and J ends lost 6 bases and 9 bases respectively, with 15 bases between them. In germline, CDR1 is MNHEY, CDR2 SMNVEV (reference sequence). This CDR3 comprises 12 residues. The CDR3 here is CASSFPGQPQYF. The CDR3 nucleotides read TGTGCCAGCAGCTTCCCAGGGCAGCCGCAGTACTTC.

The chain joins TRBV5-1 to TRBJ2-3; maybe TRBD2 (6 bases). The CDR3 sequence is 14 residues long. Germline CDR1 is SGHRS and CDR2 is YFSETQ. V was shortened by 5 bases and J by 3 bases, with 13 bases between the two germline ends. CDR3 sequence (DNA): TGCGCCAGCAGGGGTAGCGGATCAACAGATACGCAGTATTTT. Translation: CASRGSGSTDTQYF.

The rearrangement joins TRBV7-2 to TRBJ1-2; the D gene is possibly TRBD1 (6 bases). CDR3 length: 13 residues. Germline CDR1 and CDR2: SGHTA and FQGNSA. The V end was cut by 3 bases, the J end by 8 bases, with 13 bases between. CDR3: CASSFYQGRGYTF. The CDR3 DNA is TGTGCCAGCAGCTTTTATCAGGGGCGAGGCTACACCTTC.

The rearrangement uses TRBV5-4 and TRBJ2-5; 11 bases are a match to TRBD2. In germline, CDR1 is SGHNT, CDR2 YYREEE (reference sequence). The CDR3 is 17 amino acids. V lost 6 bases, J lost 2 bases, and 12 bases stayed unmatched. The DNA of the CDR3 is TGTGCCAGCACCCTCCGGCTAGCGGGAGGATCTCAAGAGACCCAGTACTTC. This translates into CASTLRLAGGSQETQYF.

The V gene is TRBV19, the J gene TRBJ2-1; TRBD1 matches at 8 bases. CDR1 is LNHDA and CDR2 is SQIVND in the germline V gene (reference sequence). Trimming cost V 8 bases and J 7 bases; bases outside gene matches: 10. This CDR3 contains 14 residues. CDR3 nucleotide sequence: TGTGCCAGTCGGAGGACAGGGTCTAGTAATGAGCAGTTCTTC. Its translation: CASRRTGSSNEQFF.

The chain has TRBV7-2 and TRBJ2-3, with TRBD2 matching 7 bases. There are 15 residues in the CDR3. Germline CDR1 and CDR2: SGHTA and FQGNSA. Losses at the gene ends were 5 bases for V and 7 bases for J; bases not matched to a gene: 12. CDR3 DNA sequence: TGTGCCAGCAGCCCGTTGTTCCTCGGGGGGTATACGCAGTATTTT. It specifies CASSPLFLGGYTQYF.

The chain carries TRBV14 and TRBJ2-3; 8 bases line up with TRBD2. V lost 4 bases and J lost 3; bases outside the gene matches: 9. The CDR3 is made up of 16 amino acids. Germline V gene sequence: CDR1 SGHDN, CDR2 FVKESK. CDR3 in amino acids: CASSRQTSVETDTQYF. In DNA form, the CDR3 reads TGTGCCAGCAGCCGTCAGACTAGCGTCGAGACAGATACGCAGTATTTT.

This sequence joins TRBV4-1 and TRBJ2-7, with a weak D call TRBD2 (5 bases). CDR1 and CDR2 from the germline V gene are MGHRA and YSYEKL. The germline V and J ends were trimmed by 0 bases and 2 bases, with 11 bases remaining between them. The CDR3 has 15 amino acids. The CDR3 DNA reads TGCGCCAGCAGCCAAGATCCCGGGATAGCCTACGAGCAGTACTTC. Its protein product is CASSQDPGIAYEQYF.

The J gene is TRBJ1-3, the V gene TRBV9; D is unresolved. The germline V gene encodes CDR1 SGDLS and CDR2 YYNGEE. The CDR3 loop spans 14 amino acids. Trimming removed 0 bases at V and 2 bases at J, with 6 bases between. CDR3 protein: CASSVVATGNTIYF. CDR3 DNA sequence: TGTGCCAGCAGCGTAGTGGCAACTGGAAACACCATATATTTT. The full variable domain, its missing parts supplied by reference TRBV9 and TRBJ1-3, is DSGVTQTPKHLITATGQRVTLRCSPRSGDLSVYWYQQSLDQGLQFLIQYYNGEERAKGNILERFSAQQFPDLHSELNLSSLELGDSALYFCASSVVATGNTIYFGEGSWLTVV.

This chain connects TRBV29-1 to TRBJ2-1; D gene ambiguous. V was pared by 6 bases and J by 5 bases, with 11 bases between. From germline, CDR1 is SQVTM and CDR2 ANQGSEA. This CDR3 spans 12 amino acids. CDR3 DNA: TGCAGCGTCAGTTTTCAGAACAATGAGCAGTTCTTC. Translating it yields CSVSFQNNEQFF.

CDR3: CASSSQVLYGYTF. CDR3 sequence (DNA): TGTGCCAGCAGTTCACAGGTCCTCTATGGCTACACCTTC. This chain uses TRBV6-5 with TRBJ1-2, with D possibly matching TRBD1 (5 bases). The CDR3 extends over 13 amino acids. Trimming shortened V by 4 bases and J by 4 bases, and 10 bases separated the two germline ends. Germline-derived CDR1 and CDR2 are MNHEY and SVGAGI.